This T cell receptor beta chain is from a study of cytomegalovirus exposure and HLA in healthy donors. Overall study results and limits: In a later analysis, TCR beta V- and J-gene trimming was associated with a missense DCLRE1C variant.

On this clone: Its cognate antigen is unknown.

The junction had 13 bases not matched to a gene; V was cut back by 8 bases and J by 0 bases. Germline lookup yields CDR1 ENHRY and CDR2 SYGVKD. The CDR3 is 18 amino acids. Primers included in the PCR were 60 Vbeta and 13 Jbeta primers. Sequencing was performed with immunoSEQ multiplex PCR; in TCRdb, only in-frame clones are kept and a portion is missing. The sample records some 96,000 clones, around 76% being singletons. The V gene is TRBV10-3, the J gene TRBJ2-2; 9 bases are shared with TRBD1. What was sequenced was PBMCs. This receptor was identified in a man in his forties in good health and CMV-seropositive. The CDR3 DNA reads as TGTGCCATCGGAGGCCTCGGGACAGGGAGTTCGAACACCGGGGAGCTGTTTTTT. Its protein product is CAIGGLGTGSSNTGELFF.